This T cell receptor beta chain was sequenced during a study of identical twins. V trimming: 9 bases; J trimming: 5 bases; junction bases outside the gene matches: 15. Germline CDR1 is KGHDR and CDR2 is SFDVKD. The CDR3 length is 16 residues. This clonotype has just a few counts. Antigen: not known. The study, taken as a whole, reports: Twins shared beta out-of-frame sequences in excess, but this excess was weaker. Cord blood beta clonotypes present at high abundance carried fewer insertions; no such pattern appeared in memory repertoires.

A universal primer site came from template switching; cDNA carried unique molecular identifiers. TCRdb reanalysed the 5' RACE reads using MiXCR and keeps one entry per CDR3 protein. The sample shows around 370,000 distinct CDR3 sequences, around 9% of them seen only once. The TCR was taken from a woman in her fifties or sixties in good health. The sequencing sample was made of naive T cells sorted from blood. The V and J genes are TRBV24-1 and TRBJ1-5; TRBD1 aligns across 7 bases. The CDR3 region has the DNA TGTGCCACCCCACTGGACAGGCCCTACGAGGATCAGCCCCAGCATTTT. It codes for CATPLDRPYEDQPQHF.